This T cell receptor beta chain was obtained from a study of beta chain features in type 1 diabetes. The length of the CDR3 is 13 residues. Germline CDR1 reads SGHDT; CDR2 reads YYEEEE. V was pared by 3 bases and J by 4 bases, with 7 bases between. For this clone: Its antigen is as yet unknown.

Notes on the study in general: Junctions at VDJ sites from type 1 diabetes patients had fewer insertions and more deletions. In these data, an HLA type influence on TCRB rearrangement remained unresolved.

Every bit of the isolated RNA underwent reverse transcription, so sequencing read expressed TCRB transcripts. The average output of naive, central memory and regulatory T cell samples was roughly 3.6 million reads. Only in-frame clones appear in the TCRdb table, and some are missing; sequencing was by immunoSEQ multiplex PCR. Among about 620,000 clones, 15% to 19% were seen once, and the ten largest hold about 0.097%. Researchers reported sorting CD4+ naive, central memory, regulatory and stem cell-like memory cells via CD45RO/CCR7/CD25/CD127/CD95/CD27. The receptor's source is a man aged 18 to 29 in good health. Sequencing was done on a sample of naive CD4+ T cells from blood. The chain employs TRBV5-6 and TRBJ2-2, with D uncertain. In DNA form, the CDR3 reads TGTGCCAGCAGCTCCCGGAGCACCGGGGAGCTGTTTTTT. Protein: CASSSRSTGELFF.